This TCR beta chain is from a study of patients and donors after allogeneic stem cell transplantation. This CDR3 is built from 15 residues. With 3 bases removed from V and 5 bases from J, the gap between germline ends came to 17 bases. Per germline, CDR1 MNHEY and CDR2 SMNVEV (reference sequence). TCRdb ran MiXCR on the RT-PCR reads and lists one entry per CDR3 protein. The table records approximately 4,300 distinct CDR3 sequences, approximately 16% of them present only once. This clonotype was counted ten times or more. V is TRBV27 and J is TRBJ2-7, with a weak D call TRBD2 (7 bases). Sequences were obtained from blood, either unsorted or a sorted T cell fraction (not recorded which). This TCR was sampled from a human donor who was either an allogeneic HSCT recipient or a stem cell or donor lymphocyte infusion donor (not recorded which). It is not recorded whose cells these are; they may come from a transplant donor. In DNA, the CDR3 is TGTGCCAGCAGTTTGGAGGGGGGGGGCTTCGACGAGCAGTACTTC. This encodes CASSLEGGGFDEQYF.